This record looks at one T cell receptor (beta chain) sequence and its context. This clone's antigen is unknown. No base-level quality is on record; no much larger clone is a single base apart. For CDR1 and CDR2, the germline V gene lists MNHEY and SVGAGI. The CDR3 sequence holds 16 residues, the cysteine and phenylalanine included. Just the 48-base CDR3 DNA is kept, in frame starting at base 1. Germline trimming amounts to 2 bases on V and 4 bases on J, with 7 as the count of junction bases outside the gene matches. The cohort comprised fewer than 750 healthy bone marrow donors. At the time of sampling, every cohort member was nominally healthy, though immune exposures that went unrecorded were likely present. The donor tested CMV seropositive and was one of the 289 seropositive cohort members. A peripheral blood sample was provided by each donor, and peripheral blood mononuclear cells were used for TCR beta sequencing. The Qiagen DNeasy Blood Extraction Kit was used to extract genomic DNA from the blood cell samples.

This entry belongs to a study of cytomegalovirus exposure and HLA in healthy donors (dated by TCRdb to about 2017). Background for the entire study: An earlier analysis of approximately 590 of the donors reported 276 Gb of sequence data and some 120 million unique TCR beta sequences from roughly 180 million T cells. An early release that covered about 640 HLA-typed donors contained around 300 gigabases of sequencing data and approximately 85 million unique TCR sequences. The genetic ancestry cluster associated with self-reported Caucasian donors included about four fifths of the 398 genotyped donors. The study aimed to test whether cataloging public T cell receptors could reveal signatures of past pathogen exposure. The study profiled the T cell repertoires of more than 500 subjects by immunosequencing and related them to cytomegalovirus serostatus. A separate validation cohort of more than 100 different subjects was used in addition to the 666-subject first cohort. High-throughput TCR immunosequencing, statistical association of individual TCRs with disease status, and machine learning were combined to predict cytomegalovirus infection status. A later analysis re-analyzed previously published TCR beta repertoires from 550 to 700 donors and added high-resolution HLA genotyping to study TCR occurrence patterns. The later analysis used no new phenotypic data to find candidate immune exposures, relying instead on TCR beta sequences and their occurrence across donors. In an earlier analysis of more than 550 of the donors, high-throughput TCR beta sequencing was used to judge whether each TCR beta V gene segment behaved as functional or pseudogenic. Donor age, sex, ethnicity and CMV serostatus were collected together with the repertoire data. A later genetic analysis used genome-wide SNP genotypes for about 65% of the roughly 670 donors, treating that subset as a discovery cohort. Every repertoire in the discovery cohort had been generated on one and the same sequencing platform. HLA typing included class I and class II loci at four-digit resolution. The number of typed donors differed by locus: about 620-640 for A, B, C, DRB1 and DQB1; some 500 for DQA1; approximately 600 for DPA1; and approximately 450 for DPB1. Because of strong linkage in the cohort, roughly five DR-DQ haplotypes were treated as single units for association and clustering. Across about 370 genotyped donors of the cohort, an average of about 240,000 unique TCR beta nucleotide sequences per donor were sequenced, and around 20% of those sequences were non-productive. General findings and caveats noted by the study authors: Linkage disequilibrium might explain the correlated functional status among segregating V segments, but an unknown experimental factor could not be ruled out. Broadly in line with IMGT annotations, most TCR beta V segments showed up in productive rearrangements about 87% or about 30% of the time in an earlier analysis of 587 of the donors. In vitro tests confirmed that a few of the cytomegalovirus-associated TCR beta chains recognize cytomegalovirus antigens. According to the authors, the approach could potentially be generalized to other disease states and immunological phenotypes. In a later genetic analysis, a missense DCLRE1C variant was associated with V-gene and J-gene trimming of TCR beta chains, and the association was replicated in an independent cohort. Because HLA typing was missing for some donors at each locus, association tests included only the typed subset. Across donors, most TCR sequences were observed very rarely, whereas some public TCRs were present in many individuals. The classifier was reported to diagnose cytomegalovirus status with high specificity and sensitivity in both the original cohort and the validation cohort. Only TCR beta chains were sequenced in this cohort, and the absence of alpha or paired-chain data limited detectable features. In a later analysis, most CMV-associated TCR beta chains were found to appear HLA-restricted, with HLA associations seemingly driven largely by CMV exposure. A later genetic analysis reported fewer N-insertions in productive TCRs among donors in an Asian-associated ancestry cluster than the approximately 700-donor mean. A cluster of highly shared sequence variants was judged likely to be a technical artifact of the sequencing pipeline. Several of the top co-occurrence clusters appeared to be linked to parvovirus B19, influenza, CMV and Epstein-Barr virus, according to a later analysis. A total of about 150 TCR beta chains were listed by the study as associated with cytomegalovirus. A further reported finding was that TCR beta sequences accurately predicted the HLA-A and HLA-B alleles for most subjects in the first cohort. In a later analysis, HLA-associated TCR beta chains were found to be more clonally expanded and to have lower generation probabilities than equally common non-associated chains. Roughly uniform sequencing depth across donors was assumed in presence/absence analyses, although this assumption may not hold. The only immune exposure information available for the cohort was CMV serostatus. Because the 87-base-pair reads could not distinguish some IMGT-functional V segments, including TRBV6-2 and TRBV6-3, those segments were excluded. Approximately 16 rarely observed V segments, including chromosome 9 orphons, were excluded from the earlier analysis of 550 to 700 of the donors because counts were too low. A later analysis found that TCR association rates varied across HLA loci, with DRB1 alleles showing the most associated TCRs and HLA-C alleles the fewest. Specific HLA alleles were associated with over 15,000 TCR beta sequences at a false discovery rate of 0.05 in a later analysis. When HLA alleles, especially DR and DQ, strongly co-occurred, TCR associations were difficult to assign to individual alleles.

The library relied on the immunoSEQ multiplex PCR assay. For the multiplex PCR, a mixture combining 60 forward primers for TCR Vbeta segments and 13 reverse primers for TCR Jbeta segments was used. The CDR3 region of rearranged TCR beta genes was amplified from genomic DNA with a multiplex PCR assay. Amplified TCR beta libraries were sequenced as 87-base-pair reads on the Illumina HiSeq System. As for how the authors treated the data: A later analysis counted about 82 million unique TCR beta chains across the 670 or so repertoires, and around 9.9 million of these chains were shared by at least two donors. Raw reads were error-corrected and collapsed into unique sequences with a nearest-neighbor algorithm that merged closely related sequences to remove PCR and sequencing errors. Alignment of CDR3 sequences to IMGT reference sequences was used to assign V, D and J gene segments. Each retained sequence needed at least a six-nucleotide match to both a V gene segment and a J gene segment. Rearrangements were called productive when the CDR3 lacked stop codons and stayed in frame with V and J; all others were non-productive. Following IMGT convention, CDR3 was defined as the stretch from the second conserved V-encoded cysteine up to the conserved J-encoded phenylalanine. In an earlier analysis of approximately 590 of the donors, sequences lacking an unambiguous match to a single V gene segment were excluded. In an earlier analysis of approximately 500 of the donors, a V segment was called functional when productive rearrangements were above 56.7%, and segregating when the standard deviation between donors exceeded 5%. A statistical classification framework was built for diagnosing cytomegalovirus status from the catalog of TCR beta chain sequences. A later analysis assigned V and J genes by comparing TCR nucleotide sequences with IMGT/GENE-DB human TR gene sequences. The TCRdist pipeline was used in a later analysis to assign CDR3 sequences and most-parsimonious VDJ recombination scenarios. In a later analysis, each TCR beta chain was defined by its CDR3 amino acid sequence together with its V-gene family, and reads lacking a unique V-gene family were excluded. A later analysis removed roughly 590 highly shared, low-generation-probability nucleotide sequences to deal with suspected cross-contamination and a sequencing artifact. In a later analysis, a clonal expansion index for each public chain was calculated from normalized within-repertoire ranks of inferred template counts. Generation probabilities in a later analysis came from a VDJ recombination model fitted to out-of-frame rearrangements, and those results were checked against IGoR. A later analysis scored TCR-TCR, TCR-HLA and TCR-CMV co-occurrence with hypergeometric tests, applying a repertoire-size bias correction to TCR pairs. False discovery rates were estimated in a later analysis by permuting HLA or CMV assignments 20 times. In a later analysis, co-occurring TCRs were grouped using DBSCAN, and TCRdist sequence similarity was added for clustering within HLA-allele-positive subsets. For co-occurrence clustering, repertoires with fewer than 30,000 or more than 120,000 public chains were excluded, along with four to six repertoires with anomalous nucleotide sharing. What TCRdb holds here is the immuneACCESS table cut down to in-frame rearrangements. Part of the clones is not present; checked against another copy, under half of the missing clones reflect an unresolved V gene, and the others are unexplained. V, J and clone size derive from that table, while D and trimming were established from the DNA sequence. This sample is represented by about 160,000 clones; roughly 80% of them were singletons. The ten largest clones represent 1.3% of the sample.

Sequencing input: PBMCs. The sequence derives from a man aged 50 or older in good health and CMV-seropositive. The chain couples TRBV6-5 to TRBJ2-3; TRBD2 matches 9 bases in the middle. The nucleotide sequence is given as TGTGCCAGCAGTTACAGGGTGCGGGGGGGGGCAGATACGCAGTATTTT. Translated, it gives CASSYRVRGGADTQYF.